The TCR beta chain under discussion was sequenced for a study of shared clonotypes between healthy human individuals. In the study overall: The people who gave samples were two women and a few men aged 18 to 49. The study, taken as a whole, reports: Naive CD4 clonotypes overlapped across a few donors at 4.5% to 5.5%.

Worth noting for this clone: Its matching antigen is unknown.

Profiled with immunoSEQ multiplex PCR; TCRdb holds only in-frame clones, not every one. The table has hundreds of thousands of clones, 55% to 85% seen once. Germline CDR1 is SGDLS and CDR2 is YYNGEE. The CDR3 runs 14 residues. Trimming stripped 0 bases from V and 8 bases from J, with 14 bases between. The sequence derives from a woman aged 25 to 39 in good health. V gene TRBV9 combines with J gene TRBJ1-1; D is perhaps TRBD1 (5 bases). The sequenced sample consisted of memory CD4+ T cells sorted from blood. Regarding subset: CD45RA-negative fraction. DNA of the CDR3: TGTGCCAGCAGCGTAGTCGGGGCCCCAACCGAAGCTTTCTTT. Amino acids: CASSVVGAPTEAFF.